Sequencing of this T cell receptor beta chain was carried out in a study of blood T cell repertoires in COVID-19. The overall study: PBMCs, B-cell-depleted T cells, or T cells provided the cDNA or gDNA that made up the material.

The data were produced by immunoSEQ multiplex PCR, yet TCRdb's version contains in-frame clones alone and is incomplete. There are 65,000 or so clones in the sample; roughly 84% occur only once, and roughly 10% lies in the top ten. Looked up from germline, CDR1 is LNHNV and CDR2 is YYDKDF (reference sequence). Between the trimmed V and J ends, which lost 3 bases and 3 bases, there was a span of 13 bases. The CDR3 is 15 residues long. The origin of this receptor is a man aged 25-40 years with COVID-19, enrolled during active disease. Material for sequencing was peripheral blood. The chain recombines TRBV15 with TRBJ2-3; D perhaps matches TRBD1 (7 bases). In DNA, the CDR3 is TGTGCCACCAGCAGGGGCGGGACAGTGACAGATACGCAGTATTTT. Protein sequence: CATSRGGTVTDTQYF.